This TCR beta chain stems from a study of T-cell reconstitution after alpha-beta-depleted transplantation in children. Findings and limits, study-wide: The study reportedly traced alpha-beta T cells about two months after transplant to several hundred expanded graft clones.

This clonotype showed up just a few times. Antigen specificity is unknown. Unique molecular identifiers featured in how the TCRbeta library was prepared. Using its own MiXCR run on the PCR reads, TCRdb lists one record per CDR3 protein. Among fewer than 550,000 distinct CDR3 sequences listed, roughly a tenth were seen once. The CDR3 is 13 amino acids. The ends were cut back, 4 bases at V and 4 bases at J, with 14 bases in the middle. The V gene's germline CDR1 is SQVTM and CDR2 ANQGSEA. The chain couples TRBV29-1 to TRBJ2-7; D is perhaps TRBD2 (7 bases). This specimen consisted of PBMCs, obtained before TCRalphabeta/CD19-depleted stem cell transplant. This sequence was found in a child younger than 10 with inherited bone marrow failure, due to receive a stem cell transplant. The CDR3 DNA is TGCAGCGTTGTTCCAGGGGAGGGATACGAGCAGTACTTC. Amino acid sequence: CSVVPGEGYEQYF.